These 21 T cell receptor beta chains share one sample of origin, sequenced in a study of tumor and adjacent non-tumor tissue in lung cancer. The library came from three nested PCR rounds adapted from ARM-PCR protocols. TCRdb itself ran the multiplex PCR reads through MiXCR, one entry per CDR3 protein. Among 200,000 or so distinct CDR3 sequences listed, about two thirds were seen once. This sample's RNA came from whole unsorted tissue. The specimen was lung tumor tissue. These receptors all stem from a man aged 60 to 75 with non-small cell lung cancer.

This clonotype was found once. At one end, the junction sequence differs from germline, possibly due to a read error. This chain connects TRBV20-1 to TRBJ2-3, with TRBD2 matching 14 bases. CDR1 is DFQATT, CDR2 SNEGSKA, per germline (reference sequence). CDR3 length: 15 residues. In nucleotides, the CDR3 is TGCAATGCTAGAGGGACTAGCGGGAGAGTCGATACGCAGTATTTT. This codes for CNARGTSGRVDTQYF.

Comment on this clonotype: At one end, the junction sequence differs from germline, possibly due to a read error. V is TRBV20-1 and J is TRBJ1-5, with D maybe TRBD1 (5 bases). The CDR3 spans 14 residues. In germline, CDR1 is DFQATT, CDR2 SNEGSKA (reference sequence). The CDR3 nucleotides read TGCCGTGCCAGCCCCGGGGCTGATAATCAGCCCCAGCATTTT. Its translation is CRASPGADNQPQHF.

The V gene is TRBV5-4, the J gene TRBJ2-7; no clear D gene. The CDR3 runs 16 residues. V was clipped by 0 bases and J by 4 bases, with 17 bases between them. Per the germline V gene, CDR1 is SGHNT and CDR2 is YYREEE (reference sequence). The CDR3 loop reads CASSLAVWGIGYEQYF. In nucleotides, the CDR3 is TGTGCCAGCAGCTTGGCAGTATGGGGAATCGGGTACGAGCAGTACTTC.

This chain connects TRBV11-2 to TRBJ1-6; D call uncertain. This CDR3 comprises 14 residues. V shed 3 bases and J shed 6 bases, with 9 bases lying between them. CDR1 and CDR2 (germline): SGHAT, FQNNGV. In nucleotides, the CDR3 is TGTGCCAGCAGCTTTGGAATTGGTAATTCACCCCTCCACTTT. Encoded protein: CASSFGIGNSPLHF.

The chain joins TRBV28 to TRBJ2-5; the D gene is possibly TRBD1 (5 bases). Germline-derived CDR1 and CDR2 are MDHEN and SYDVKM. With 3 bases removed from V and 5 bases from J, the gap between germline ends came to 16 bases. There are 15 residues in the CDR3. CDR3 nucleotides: TGTGCCAGCAGTTTTACGGACATGGGGCGGGAGACCCAGTACTTC. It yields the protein CASSFTDMGRETQYF.

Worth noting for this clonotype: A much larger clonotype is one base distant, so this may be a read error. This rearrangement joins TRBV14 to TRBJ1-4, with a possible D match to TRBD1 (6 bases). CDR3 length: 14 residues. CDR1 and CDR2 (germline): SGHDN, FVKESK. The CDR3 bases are TGTGCCAACAGCCAAGGCAGGGCAGGGGCCGGACTGTTTTTT. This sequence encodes CANSQGRAGAGLFF. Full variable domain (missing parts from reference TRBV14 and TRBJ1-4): EAGVTQFPSHSVIEKGQTVTLRCDPISGHDNLYWYRRVMGKEIKFLLHFVKESKQDESGMPNNRFLAERTGGTYSTLKVQPAELEDSGVYFCANSQGRAGAGLFFGSGTQLSVL.

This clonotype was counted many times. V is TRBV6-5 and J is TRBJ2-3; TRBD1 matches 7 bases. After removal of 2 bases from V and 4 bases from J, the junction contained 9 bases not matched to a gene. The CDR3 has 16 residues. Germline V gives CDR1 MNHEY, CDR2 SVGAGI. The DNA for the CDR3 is TGTGCCAGCAGTTACCTCGCAAGAGGGACAGCAGATACGCAGTATTTT. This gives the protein CASSYLARGTADTQYF.

The DNA of the CDR3 is TGTGCCAGCAGCCCCCTCGACAGGGGGTCCTACAATGAGCAGTTCTTC. Translating gives CASSPLDRGSYNEQFF. The V call is TRBV9, the J call TRBJ2-1, with 9 nucleotides matching TRBD1. The ends lost 4 bases at V and 1 base at J; junction bases unmatched: 6. The CDR3 runs to 16 residues. CDR1 and CDR2 (germline): SGDLS, YYNGEE.

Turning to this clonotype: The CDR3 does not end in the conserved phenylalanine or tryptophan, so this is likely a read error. The CDR3 DNA is TGTGCCTGGAGTTGGGGGTACAATCAGCCCCAGCATTCT. Encoded protein: CAWSWGYNQPQHS. The rearrangement links TRBV30 to TRBJ1-5; a weak D match, TRBD1 (5 bases). CDR1 and CDR2 from the germline V gene are GTSNPN and SVGIG (reference sequence). V was trimmed by 2 bases and J by 3 bases, leaving 8 bases between them. The CDR3 totals 13 residues.

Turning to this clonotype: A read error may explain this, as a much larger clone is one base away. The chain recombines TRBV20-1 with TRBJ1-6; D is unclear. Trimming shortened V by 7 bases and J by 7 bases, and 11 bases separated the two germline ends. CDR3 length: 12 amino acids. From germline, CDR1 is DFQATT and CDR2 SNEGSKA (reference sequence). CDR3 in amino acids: CSGIQRNSPLHF. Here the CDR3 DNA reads TGCAGTGGTATCCAGAGGAATTCACCCCTCCACTTT.

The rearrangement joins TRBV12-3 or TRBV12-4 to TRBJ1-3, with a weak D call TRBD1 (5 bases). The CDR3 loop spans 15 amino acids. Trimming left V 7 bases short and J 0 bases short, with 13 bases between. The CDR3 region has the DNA TGTGCCAGCACCCTGGGACGGCACTCTGGAAACACCATATATTTT. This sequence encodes CASTLGRHSGNTIYF.

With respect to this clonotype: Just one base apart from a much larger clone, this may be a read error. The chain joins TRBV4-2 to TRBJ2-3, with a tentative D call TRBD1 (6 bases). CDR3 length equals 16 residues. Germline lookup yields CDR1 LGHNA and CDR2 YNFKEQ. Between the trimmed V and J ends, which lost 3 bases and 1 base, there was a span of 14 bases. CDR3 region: CASSHEGAGGTDTQYF. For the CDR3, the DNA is TGTGCCAGCAGCCATGAAGGGGCAGGGGGCACAGATACGCAGTATTTT.

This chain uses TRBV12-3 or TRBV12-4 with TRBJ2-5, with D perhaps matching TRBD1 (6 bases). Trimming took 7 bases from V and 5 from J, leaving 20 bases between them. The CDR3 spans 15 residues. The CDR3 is CASNFTGSRGETQYF. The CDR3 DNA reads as TGTGCCAGCAACTTTACAGGGTCCCGCGGGGAGACCCAGTACTTC.

The CDR3 is CASSYFRQGVGVSYEQYF. The CDR3 DNA follows: TGTGCCAGCAGTTACTTCCGACAGGGGGTCGGAGTCTCCTACGAGCAGTACTTC. The V call is TRBV6-5, the J call TRBJ2-7, with 9 bases that match TRBD1. Germline-derived CDR1 and CDR2 are MNHEY and SVGAGI. The CDR3 is made up of 18 amino acids. V gave up 1 base and J gave up 0 bases; unmatched junction bases: 10.

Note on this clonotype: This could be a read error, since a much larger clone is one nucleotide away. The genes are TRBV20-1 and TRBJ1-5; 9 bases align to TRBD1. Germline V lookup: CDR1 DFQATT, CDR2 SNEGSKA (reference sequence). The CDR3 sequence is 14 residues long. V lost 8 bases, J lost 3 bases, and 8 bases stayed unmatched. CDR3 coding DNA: TGCAGTTCAAAGACAGGGGGTCTCAATCAGCCCCAGCATTTT. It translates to CSSKTGGLNQPQHF.

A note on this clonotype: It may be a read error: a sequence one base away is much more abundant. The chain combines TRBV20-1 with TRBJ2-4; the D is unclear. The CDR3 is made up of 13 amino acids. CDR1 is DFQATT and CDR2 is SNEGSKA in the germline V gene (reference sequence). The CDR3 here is CSAILPVPAIRYF. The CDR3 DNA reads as TGCAGTGCAATCCTCCCGGTCCCAGCCATTCGGTACTTC.

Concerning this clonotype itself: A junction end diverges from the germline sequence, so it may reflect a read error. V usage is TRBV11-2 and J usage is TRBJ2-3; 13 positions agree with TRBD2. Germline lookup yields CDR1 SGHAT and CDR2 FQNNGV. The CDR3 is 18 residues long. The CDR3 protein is CDSSASLLAGGPGGTQYF. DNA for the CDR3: TGTGACAGCAGCGCCTCCCTACTAGCGGGGGGGCCTGGAGGTACGCAGTATTTT.

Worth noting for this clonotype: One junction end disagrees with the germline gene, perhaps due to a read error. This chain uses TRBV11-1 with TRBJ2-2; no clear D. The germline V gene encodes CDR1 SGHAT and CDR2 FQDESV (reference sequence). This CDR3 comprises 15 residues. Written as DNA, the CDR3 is TGTGCCAGCAGCCAACAAGCTGGTGGCACCTGGGAGCTGTTTTTT. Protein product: CASSQQAGGTWELFF.

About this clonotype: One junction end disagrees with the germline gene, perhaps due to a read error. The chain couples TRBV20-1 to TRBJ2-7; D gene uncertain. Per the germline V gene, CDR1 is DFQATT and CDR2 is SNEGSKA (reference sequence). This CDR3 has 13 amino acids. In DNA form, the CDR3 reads TGTACTGCTTCTCTGACACACTCCTACGAGCAGTACTTC. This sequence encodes CTASLTHSYEQYF.

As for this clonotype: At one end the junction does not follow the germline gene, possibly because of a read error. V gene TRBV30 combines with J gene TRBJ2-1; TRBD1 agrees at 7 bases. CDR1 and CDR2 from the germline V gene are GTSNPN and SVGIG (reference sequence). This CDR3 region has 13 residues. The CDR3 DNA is TGTACCTGGATGGGGACAGCTTACAATGAGCAGTTCTTC. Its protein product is CTWMGTAYNEQFF.

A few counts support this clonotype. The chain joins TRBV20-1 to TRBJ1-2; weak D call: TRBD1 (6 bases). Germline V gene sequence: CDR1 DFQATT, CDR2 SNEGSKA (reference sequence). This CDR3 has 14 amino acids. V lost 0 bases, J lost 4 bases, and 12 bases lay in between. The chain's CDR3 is CSAREGGRSYGYTF. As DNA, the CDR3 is TGCAGTGCTAGAGAGGGGGGGCGTAGCTATGGCTACACCTTC.